This passage covers 16 T cell receptor beta chains from one sample sequenced in a study of T cell responses to AZD1222 COVID-19 vaccine. Sequenced by immunoSEQ multiplex PCR; TCRdb stores in-frame clones only, minus some. The table records over 85,000 clones, 84% of them present only once. The sequencing here drew on peripheral blood, taken on day 0 of AZD1222 vaccination. Receptors originate from an adult in good health.

The rearrangement uses TRBV6-2 or TRBV6-3 and TRBJ2-5; TRBD2 matches at 9 bases. The germline CDR1 and CDR2 sequences are MNHEY and SVGEGT. The CDR3 is made up of 16 amino acids. The ends lost 5 bases at V and 2 bases at J; junction bases unmatched: 9. In DNA form, the CDR3 reads TGTGCCAGCAGTCGTAGCGGGGGATACCGACAAGAGACCCAGTACTTC. It is translated as CASSRSGGYRQETQYF.

This chain links TRBV5-4 with TRBJ2-2; 15 bases fit TRBD2. This CDR3 spans 19 amino acids. The V and J ends lost 4 bases and 1 base, in that order; junction bases with no gene match: 8. CDR1 and CDR2 from the germline V gene are SGHNT and YYREEE (reference sequence). This chain's CDR3 is CASSPGLAGGRRNTGELFF. The CDR3 nucleotides are TGTGCCAGCAGCCCAGGACTAGCGGGAGGGCGAAGGAACACCGGGGAGCTGTTTTTT.

This rearrangement joins TRBV28 to TRBJ1-3; 9 positions agree with TRBD1. The V segment lost 7 bases and the J segment 1 base; nucleotides outside the gene matches: 8. Germline V gene data show CDR1 as MDHEN and CDR2 as SYDVKM. This CDR3 region has 16 residues. CDR3 region: CASTAGTGLSGNTIYF. CDR3 nucleotides: TGTGCCAGCACCGCCGGGACAGGGTTGTCTGGAAACACCATATATTTT.

A single count supports this clone. The gene calls are TRBV7-8 and TRBJ1-2; 10 bases agree with TRBD1. The CDR3 is made up of 15 amino acids. V shed 5 bases and J 7 bases; nucleotides not matched to a gene: 10. Looked up from germline, CDR1 is SGHVS and CDR2 is FQNEAQ. CDR3 DNA sequence: TGTGCCAGCAGCCATTCCGGGACAGGGGCTTTTGGCTACACCTTC. It yields the protein CASSHSGTGAFGYTF. Combining the CDR3 with reference TRBV7-8 and TRBJ1-2 gives the whole variable domain GAGVSQSPRYKVAKRGQDVALRCDPISGHVSLFWYQQALGQGPEFLTYFQNEAQLDKSGLPSDRFFAERPEGSVSTLKIQRTQQEDSAVYLCASSHSGTGAFGYTFGSGTRLTVV.

The J gene is TRBJ1-2, the V gene TRBV4-1; TRBD1 aligns across 7 bases. Trimming removed 3 bases from V and 4 bases from J; junction bases left unmatched: 5. Per germline, CDR1 MGHRA and CDR2 YSYEKL. CDR3 length: 14 amino acids. The CDR3 nucleotides are TGCGCCAGCAGCCACCCGGGACAGATCTATGGCTACACCTTC. Translating it yields CASSHPGQIYGYTF.

The V gene is TRBV6-2 or TRBV6-3, the J gene TRBJ2-1, with 9 bases aligning to TRBD2. CDR3 length equals 17 residues. Germline loops: CDR1 MNHEY, CDR2 SVGEGT. Trimming cost V 5 bases and J 3 bases; bases outside gene matches: 11. CDR3: CASSPDSTSGLYNEQFF. DNA of the CDR3: TGTGCCAGCAGTCCAGACTCGACTAGCGGACTCTACAATGAGCAGTTCTTC.

CDR3 coding DNA: TGTGCCACCTCGGGGACTTCGCTTCAAGAGCAGTACTTC. This encodes CATSGTSLQEQYF. This chain connects TRBV24-1 to TRBJ2-7; weak D call: TRBD2 (6 bases). Trimming stripped 9 bases from V and 7 bases from J, with 18 bases between. The germline CDR1 and CDR2 sequences are KGHDR and SFDVKD. The CDR3 runs to 13 residues.

The chain combines TRBV2 with TRBJ2-3, with TRBD2 matching 8 bases. Germline lookup yields CDR1 SNHLY and CDR2 FYNNEI. The CDR3 length is 14 residues. Trimming cost V 4 bases and J 3 bases; bases outside gene matches: 3. DNA for the CDR3: TGTGCCAGCAGTGGCGGGGGGAAAACAGATACGCAGTATTTT. Amino acid sequence: CASSGGGKTDTQYF.

This clone has only one observation. The genes are TRBV18 and TRBJ2-2; D is uncertain. Looked up from germline, CDR1 is KGHSH and CDR2 is LQKENI. V was clipped by 3 bases and J by 6 bases, with 8 bases between them. The CDR3 has 13 amino acids. In DNA form, the CDR3 reads TGTGCCAGCTCACCTGTCGGAGCCGGGGAGCTGTTTTTT. It codes for CASSPVGAGELFF.

J is TRBJ1-1 and V is TRBV27; D may be TRBD1 (5 bases). Deletions cut 3 bases from V and 1 base from J, with 9 bases between. Germline-derived CDR1 and CDR2 are MNHEY and SMNVEV (reference sequence). This CDR3 comprises 14 residues. In nucleotides, the CDR3 is TGTGCCAGCAGTTTGCCGGGGGGGAACACTGAAGCTTTCTTT. Protein product: CASSLPGGNTEAFF.

With regard to this clone: The final CDR3 position lacks the conserved phenylalanine or tryptophan, pointing to a likely read error. No DNA is shown, since the ends of the CDR3 on it are uncertain; the CDR3 is the one TCRdb lists. J is TRBJ1-1 and V is TRBV5-3. TRBV5-3 qualifies as an ORF whose function is uncertain. The CDR3 totals 10 residues, both ends included. CDR3 residues: CARSLPRRSL.

This chain connects TRBV28 to TRBJ2-1; 11 nucleotides line up with TRBD2. Germline CDR1 and CDR2: MDHEN and SYDVKM. The CDR3 length is 16 residues. V dropped 6 bases and J dropped 3; count of bases not matched to a gene: 7. CDR3 sequence reads: CASRSLAGGHYNEQFF. DNA for the CDR3: TGTGCCAGCAGGTCCCTAGCGGGGGGACACTACAATGAGCAGTTCTTC.

V gene TRBV9 combines with J gene TRBJ1-3, with D possibly being TRBD1 (5 bases). Trimming pared 4 bases from V and 0 bases from J, leaving 11 bases between. This CDR3 has 15 residues. Germline V lookup: CDR1 SGDLS, CDR2 YYNGEE. The DNA for the CDR3 is TGTGCCAGCAGCCATGACAGTGGCTCTGGAAACACCATATATTTT. It translates to CASSHDSGSGNTIYF.

V gene TRBV28 combines with J gene TRBJ2-7, with 11 bases that match TRBD2. This CDR3 comprises 14 residues. Trimming removed 5 bases from V and 4 bases from J; junction bases left unmatched: 4. The germline V gene has CDR1 MDHEN and CDR2 SYDVKM. The CDR3 DNA is TGTGCCAGCAGTCAACTAGCGGGAGCTTACGAGCAGTACTTC. It translates to CASSQLAGAYEQYF.

This rearrangement joins TRBV27 to TRBJ1-2, with TRBD1 matching 7 bases. Looked up from germline, CDR1 is MNHEY and CDR2 is SMNVEV (reference sequence). V was pared by 4 bases and J by 2 bases, with 1 base of the junction left unmatched. CDR3 length: 13 amino acids. CDR3 loop: CASSSTGNYGYTF. The CDR3 DNA sequence: TGTGCCAGCAGTTCGACAGGGAACTATGGCTACACCTTC.

The sample holds a few counts of this clone. In nucleotides, the CDR3 is TGTGCCAGCAGCTTAGGACAGGCCACTAACTATGGCTACACCTTC. It yields the protein CASSLGQATNYGYTF. The chain uses TRBV7-2 and TRBJ1-2; TRBD1 might be the D (6 bases). The CDR3 has 15 amino acids. From germline, CDR1 is SGHTA and CDR2 FQGNSA. V gave up 1 base and J gave up 0 bases, with 9 bases separating them.